The T cell receptor (beta chain) under discussion was sequenced for a study of T cells in Graves' hyperthyroidism and ophthalmopathy. Overall study findings and caveats: Blood also contained most expanded thyroid clonotypes above 0.001.

Researchers defined stable Graves' hyperthyroidism as no ophthalmopathy progression within 18 months. Patients aged 18 to 65 had newly diagnosed hyperthyroidism that had lasted under 2 months. Diagnosing involved the use of clinical symptoms, serum thyroxine and TRAb, thyroid ultrasound and orbital computed tomography. CDR1 is KGHDR and CDR2 is SFDVKD in the germline V gene. Trimming removed 3 bases at V and 7 bases at J, with 12 bases between. CDR3 length: 13 residues. This clonotype was counted a few times. Its matching antigen is unknown. TCR beta CDR3 sequences were amplified from RNA transcripts. The HTBI primer set was used in a first-round RT-PCR of the TCR CDR3. A single record per CDR3 protein comes from TCRdb applying MiXCR to the multiplex PCR reads. The sample has just over 550,000 distinct CDR3 sequences, 35% to 55% seen once.

The chain recombines TRBV24-1 with TRBJ2-7, with D tentatively TRBD1 (5 bases). The sequence was obtained from a woman aged 18-35 years with Graves' hyperthyroidism. Sequencing used peripheral blood or thyroid tissue (not recorded which). CDR3 DNA: TGTGCCACCAGTGATCAGGGAACGGAAGAGCAGTACTTC. This encodes CATSDQGTEEQYF.